The clone carrying this T cell receptor (beta chain) has a handful of counts. Its cognate antigen is unknown. TCRdb ran MiXCR on the 5' RACE reads and lists one entry per CDR3 protein. Of just under 550,000 distinct CDR3 sequences listed, about a fifth are singletons. This entry belongs to a study of T-cell memory formation after mild COVID-19. Study-wide background: TCR clusters largely stayed donor specific. Study-wide results and caveats: CD4/CD8 balance characterized clones contracting day 15 to 85, and CD4+ skew characterized later expanders.

Trimming removed 4 bases at V and 2 bases at J, with 11 bases between. The CDR3 is 14 residues long. The sequencing sample was made of PBMCs or a T cell subset sorted from them (not recorded which). The chain is built from TRBV12-3 or TRBV12-4 and TRBJ1-1; D is undetermined. The receptor comes from an adult woman who had mild COVID-19 (a few samples of this study predate the infection). Cell type and time point are not known. CDR3 in DNA: TGTGCCAGCAGTTACTTCCCAGCCAACACTGAAGCTTTCTTT. This codes for CASSYFPANTEAFF.